This paragraph covers one T cell receptor (beta chain) sequence. No cognate antigen has been identified for it. Base qualities were left out, and no much larger clone turns up one base away. This sample stems from a study of cytomegalovirus exposure and HLA in healthy donors (dated by TCRdb to the late 2010s). At the level of the whole study: An earlier analysis of several hundred of the donors reported 276 Gb of sequence data and 117 million unique TCR beta sequences obtained from about 179 million T cells. Across under 500 genotyped donors of the cohort, an average of about 220,000 unique TCR beta nucleotide sequences per donor were sequenced, and 15% to 20% of those sequences were non-productive. An earlier analysis of roughly 600 of the donors used high-throughput TCR beta sequencing to judge whether each TCR beta V gene segment behaved as functional or pseudogenic. Donor age, sex, ethnicity and CMV serostatus were compiled alongside the repertoire data. The study used immunosequencing to profile the T cell repertoires of 666 subjects and linked those repertoires to cytomegalovirus serostatus. A few DR-DQ haplotypes were treated as single units for association and clustering because of strong linkage in the cohort. Every discovery cohort repertoire had been produced on one sequencing platform. In a later genetic analysis, genome-wide SNP genotypes for about 55% of the 666 donors were used, and that subset was treated as a discovery cohort. Rather than using new phenotypic data, the later analysis identified candidate immune exposures from TCR beta sequences and from how often those sequences occurred across donors. The number of donors typed differed by locus, with about 629-630 for A, B, C, DRB1 and DQB1, 522 for DQA1, some 570 for DPA1, and over 400 for DPB1. The study was designed to test whether signatures of past pathogen exposure could be identified by cataloging public T cell receptors. A later analysis re-analyzed previously published TCR beta repertoires from about 600 donors and added high-resolution HLA genotyping to study TCR occurrence patterns. The genetic ancestry cluster associated with self-reported Caucasian donors included 81% of the 398 genotyped donors. Besides the first cohort of 666 subjects, a separate validation cohort made up of 95 to 150 different subjects was used. High-throughput TCR immunosequencing, statistical association of individual TCRs with disease status, and machine learning were combined to predict cytomegalovirus infection status. Roughly 290 gigabases of sequencing data and around 80 million unique TCR sequences made up an early release that covered under 750 HLA-typed donors. Both class I and class II loci were covered by HLA typing, at four-digit resolution. What the authors observed across the whole study: Most TCR sequences were observed very rarely across donors, whereas some public TCRs were present in many individuals. When HLA alleles, especially DR and DQ, strongly co-occurred, attributing TCR associations to individual alleles was difficult. A later genetic analysis reported fewer N-insertions in productive TCRs among donors in an Asian-associated ancestry cluster than the roughly 620-donor mean. In both the original and validation cohorts, the classifier was reported to diagnose cytomegalovirus status with high specificity and sensitivity. Roughly 15 rarely observed V segments, including chromosome 9 orphons, were excluded from the earlier analysis of almost 600 of the donors because counts were too low. Correlated functional status among segregating V segments might reflect linkage disequilibrium, but an unknown experimental factor could not be ruled out. Specific HLA alleles were associated with about 17,000 TCR beta sequences at a false discovery rate of 0.05 in a later analysis. The authors suggested that the approach could potentially be generalized to other disease states and immunological phenotypes. Because HLA typing was unavailable for some donors at each locus, only the typed subset was used in association tests. In a later analysis, several top co-occurrence clusters were reported to appear linked to parvovirus B19, influenza, CMV and Epstein-Barr virus. CMV serostatus was the only immune exposure information available for the cohort. A cluster of highly shared sequence variants was judged likely to represent a technical artifact of the sequencing pipeline. An earlier analysis of around 540 of the donors showed that most TCR beta V segments appeared in productive rearrangements either about 87% or about 30% of the time, which broadly matched IMGT annotations. A later analysis found that most CMV-associated TCR beta chains appeared HLA-restricted, with HLA associations seemingly driven largely by CMV exposure. Because the 87-base-pair reads could not distinguish some IMGT-functional V segments, including TRBV6-2 and TRBV6-3, those segments were excluded. Compared with equally common non-associated chains, HLA-associated TCR beta chains in a later analysis were more clonally expanded and had lower generation probabilities. V-gene and J-gene trimming of TCR beta chains was associated with a missense DCLRE1C variant in a later genetic analysis, and the association was replicated in an independent cohort. Presence/absence analyses assumed roughly uniform sequencing depth across donors, an assumption that may not hold. A further reported finding was that TCR beta sequences accurately predicted the HLA-A and HLA-B alleles for most subjects in the first cohort. In this cohort, only TCR beta chains were sequenced, and detectable features were limited by the absence of alpha or paired-chain data. The study listed 150 to 200 TCR beta chains as associated with cytomegalovirus. In vitro tests confirmed that a few of the cytomegalovirus-associated TCR beta chains recognize cytomegalovirus antigens. A later analysis found that TCR association rates varied across HLA loci, with DRB1 alleles showing the most associated TCRs and HLA-C alleles the fewest.

CDR1 and CDR2 (SGHRS, YFSETQ) derive from the germline V gene. V is shortened by 0 bases, J by 3 bases, and the region joining them spans 7 bases. The CDR3, from cysteine to phenylalanine, totals 14 residues. The read is trimmed to its CDR3 DNA, 42 bases read in frame from base 1. Libraries were built with the immunoSEQ multiplex PCR assay. A mixture of 60 forward primers for TCR Vbeta segments and 13 reverse primers for TCR Jbeta segments was used in the multiplex PCR. The CDR3 region of rearranged TCR beta genes was amplified from genomic DNA with a multiplex PCR assay. The Illumina HiSeq System was used to sequence the amplified TCR beta libraries as 87-base-pair reads. For the original study's pipeline: In a later analysis, approximately 74 million unique TCR beta chains were counted across the approximately 640 repertoires, and roughly 11 million of these chains were shared by at least two donors. A nearest-neighbor algorithm error-corrected the raw reads and collapsed the reads into unique sequences, merging closely related sequences to remove PCR and sequencing errors. To assign V, D and J gene segments, CDR3 sequences were aligned to IMGT reference sequences. Each retained sequence needed at least a six-nucleotide match to both a V gene segment and a J gene segment. A rearrangement counted as productive if the CDR3 had no stop codons and remained in frame with V and J, and every other rearrangement counted as non-productive. Following IMGT convention, CDR3 was defined as the stretch from the second conserved V-encoded cysteine to the conserved J-encoded phenylalanine. Sequences without an unambiguous match to a single V gene segment were excluded from the earlier analysis of a few hundred of the donors. An earlier analysis of just under 600 of the donors called V segments functional above 56.7% productive rearrangements and segregating when the between-donor standard deviation exceeded 5%. A statistical classification framework was built to diagnose cytomegalovirus status from the catalog of TCR beta chain sequences. A later analysis assigned V and J genes by comparing TCR nucleotide sequences with IMGT/GENE-DB human TR gene sequences. Using the TCRdist pipeline, a later analysis assigned CDR3 sequences along with most-parsimonious VDJ recombination scenarios. In a later analysis, each TCR beta chain was defined by its CDR3 amino acid sequence together with its V-gene family, and reads without a unique V-gene family were excluded. As a way to deal with suspected cross-contamination and a sequencing artifact, a later analysis dropped 592 nucleotide sequences that were highly shared and had low generation probability. For each public chain, a later analysis derived a clonal expansion index from normalized ranks of inferred template counts within each repertoire. Generation probabilities in a later analysis came from a VDJ recombination model fitted to out-of-frame rearrangements, and those results were checked against IGoR. Hypergeometric tests were used in a later analysis to score TCR-TCR, TCR-HLA and TCR-CMV co-occurrence, with a repertoire-size bias correction applied to the TCR pairs. False discovery rates were estimated in a later analysis by permuting HLA or CMV assignments 20 times. A later analysis grouped co-occurring TCRs with DBSCAN, adding TCRdist sequence similarity when clustering within HLA-allele-positive subsets. Repertoires with fewer than 30,000 or more than 120,000 public chains, plus five repertoires with anomalous nucleotide sharing, were excluded from co-occurrence clustering. TCRdb re-hosts the immuneACCESS table, in-frame sequences only. Its copies lack some clones; in the studies checked, an unresolved V gene accounts for under half of them, and the cause for the rest is not known. D and trimming were read from the DNA, whereas the V and J calls and clone size are those reported in that table. This sample is represented by under 200,000 clones; about 12% of them were singletons. The ten largest clonotypes hold about 7.8% of the sample.

In total, 666 healthy bone marrow donors made up the cohort. At the time of sampling, all cohort members were nominally healthy, though unrecorded immune exposures were likely present. The donor tested CMV seropositive and was one of the 289 seropositive cohort members. Every donor gave a peripheral blood sample, and the peripheral blood mononuclear cells from that sample were used for TCR beta sequencing. Genomic DNA extraction from the blood cell samples was performed with the Qiagen DNeasy Blood Extraction Kit. The source is a man between 50 and 59 years old in good health and CMV-seropositive. The chain was built from TRBV5-1 and TRBJ1-5, with the D segment identity uncertain. The sample taken for sequencing was PBMCs. The DNA sequence is TGCGCCAGCAGCTTGGGAGACAACAATCAGCCCCAGCATTTT. Its amino acids are CASSLGDNNQPQHF.